These 27 T cell receptor beta chains were sequenced from one sample in a study of blood T cell repertoires in COVID-19. Repertoires were generated with immunoSEQ multiplex PCR, while TCRdb's copy carries only in-frame clones and drops some. In the table there are some 350,000 clones, 85% to 90% of which are singletons. What was sequenced was peripheral blood. These receptors originate from a man aged 18 to 30 with active or convalescent COVID-19.

V is TRBV6-6 and J is TRBJ2-1; TRBD1 might be the D (6 bases). There are 13 residues in the CDR3. Trimming shortened V by 7 bases and J by 10 bases, and 17 bases separated the two germline ends. In germline, CDR1 is MNHNY, CDR2 SVGAGI (reference sequence). The CDR3 bases are TGTGCCAGCACCACAGGGACCAATTCCGAGCAGTTCTTC. Translation gives CASTTGTNSEQFF.

This clone was counted between two and nine times. The chain joins TRBV4-1 to TRBJ1-6; 7 bases are a match to TRBD1. The CDR3 has 15 residues. The trim removed 0 bases at V and 6 bases at J, leaving 2 bases unmatched. The V gene's germline CDR1 is MGHRA and CDR2 YSYEKL. The DNA for the CDR3 is TGCGCCAGCAGCCAAGATACAGGGGTTAATTCACCCCTCCACTTT. Translating it yields CASSQDTGVNSPLHF.

The genes are TRBV7-9 and TRBJ1-1, with 8 bases matching TRBD1. J lost 3 bases, V lost 2 bases, and 8 bases had no gene match. From germline, CDR1 is SEHNR and CDR2 FQNEAQ (reference sequence). The CDR3 is made up of 16 amino acids. CDR3 DNA sequence: TGTGCCAGCAGCTTAATTTCCGGGACAGGTTACACTGAAGCTTTCTTT. It is translated as CASSLISGTGYTEAFF. Full variable domain (missing parts from reference TRBV7-9 and TRBJ1-1): DTGVSQNPRHKITKRGQNVTFRCDPISEHNRLYWYRQTLGQGPEFLTYFQNEAQLEKSRLLSDRFSAERPKGSFSTLEIQRTEQGDSAMYLCASSLISGTGYTEAFFGQGTRLTVV.

CDR3 coding DNA: TGTGCCAGCAGTTTAAGCAGGGGAAAAAATGAAAAACTGTTTTTT. Translating gives CASSLSRGKNEKLFF. The J gene is TRBJ1-4, the V gene TRBV27, with D possibly TRBD1 on 6 matching bases. The V end lost 2 bases, the J end lost 5 bases, and 12 bases lay between the germline ends. In germline, CDR1 is MNHEY, CDR2 SMNVEV (reference sequence). This CDR3 has 15 amino acids.

This clone was recorded once. This sequence joins TRBV7-9 and TRBJ2-2; D may be TRBD1 (8 bases). This CDR3 spans 16 amino acids. Per germline, CDR1 SEHNR and CDR2 FQNEAQ (reference sequence). Between the trimmed V and J ends, which lost 2 bases and 5 bases, there was a span of 15 bases. The CDR3 DNA is TGTGCCAGCAGCTTACCAACAGGGGGAGGGACCGGGGAGCTGTTTTTT. Translating gives CASSLPTGGGTGELFF.

The rearrangement links TRBV7-8 to TRBJ2-7, with TRBD1 identical over 9 bases. Germline loops: CDR1 SGHVS, CDR2 FQNEAQ. Unmatched junction bases numbered 6, after V lost 0 bases and J lost 0 bases. This CDR3 is built from 17 residues. This CDR3 is CASSLAWTGVSSYEQYF. The CDR3 DNA is TGTGCCAGCAGCTTAGCCTGGACAGGGGTCAGCTCCTACGAGCAGTACTTC.

The chain joins TRBV28 to TRBJ1-3, with D hard to call. The CDR3 extends over 17 amino acids. V was trimmed by 2 bases and J by 0 bases, leaving 14 bases between them. CDR1 and CDR2 (germline): MDHEN, SYDVKM. The CDR3 loop reads CASSLLALGVSGNTIYF. As DNA, the CDR3 is TGTGCCAGCAGTTTACTGGCCCTCGGGGTCTCTGGAAACACCATATATTTT.

This clone showed up just once. V is TRBV12-3 or TRBV12-4 and J is TRBJ1-2; D unclear. V lost 5 bases and J lost 6, with 10 bases in between. The CDR3 is 12 residues long. This CDR3 reads CASSPSGDGYTF. CDR3 in DNA: TGTGCCAGCAGTCCGTCCGGGGATGGCTACACCTTC.

The J gene is TRBJ2-1, the V gene TRBV3-1 (or the pseudogene TRBV3-2); 13 bases line up with TRBD2. The V and J ends lost 1 base and 8 bases, in that order; junction bases with no gene match: 2. Germline lookup yields CDR1 LGHDT and CDR2 YNNKEL (reference sequence). CDR3 length: 15 amino acids. DNA for the CDR3: TGTGCCAGCAGCCAAGGGACTAGCGGGAGCTATGAGCAGTTCTTC. Encoded protein: CASSQGTSGSYEQFF.

There are a few counts of this clone. The J gene is TRBJ2-1, the V gene TRBV7-8, with 7 bases that match TRBD2. The CDR3 runs 15 residues. Germline trimming cut 3 bases from V and 1 base from J; bases unmatched to any gene: 3. From germline, CDR1 is SGHVS and CDR2 FQNEAQ. CDR3 sequence (DNA): TGTGCCAGCAGCTTGGGAGCGGGATCCTACAATGAGCAGTTCTTC. Its protein is CASSLGAGSYNEQFF.

The CDR3 nucleotides are TGTGCCACCAATCGAGACAGGGGATATAATGAGCAGTTCTTC. It is translated as CATNRDRGYNEQFF. The V and J genes are TRBV15 and TRBJ2-1, with 8 bases lining up with TRBD1. CDR3 size: 14 residues. The V segment lost 7 bases and the J segment 7 bases; nucleotides outside the gene matches: 9. Germline values: CDR1 LNHNV, CDR2 YYDKDF (reference sequence).

This clone was observed a single time. The rearrangement links TRBV9 to TRBJ1-6; TRBD1 matches at 8 bases. CDR3 length: 13 amino acids. The J segment lost 9 bases and the V segment lost 3 bases, leaving 2 bases of the junction unmatched. Germline V gene data show CDR1 as SGDLS and CDR2 as YYNGEE. The DNA of the CDR3 is TGTGCCAGCAGCGGGACAGGGACTTCACCCCTCCACTTT. Translated: CASSGTGTSPLHF.

About this clone: Other DNA sequences within the sample encode an identical CDR3. The rearrangement links TRBV28 to TRBJ2-7; no firm D call. V lost 6 bases to trimming and J lost 2 bases, with 5 bases between them. Germline CDR1 MDHEN, CDR2 SYDVKM. The CDR3 length is 11 residues. The chain's CDR3 is CASSSTYEQYF. The DNA of the CDR3 is TGTGCCAGCAGCTCTACCTACGAGCAGTACTTC.

The rearrangement links TRBV27 to TRBJ2-7; perhaps TRBD1 as D (5 bases). The V gene's germline CDR1 is MNHEY and CDR2 SMNVEV (reference sequence). The germline V and J ends were trimmed by 5 bases and 3 bases, with 14 bases remaining between them. This CDR3 region has 14 residues. The CDR3 loop reads CASSQTATNYEQYF. DNA of the CDR3: TGTGCCAGCAGTCAGACAGCCACAAACTACGAGCAGTACTTC.

The chain uses TRBV24-1 and TRBJ1-2; D is ambiguous. This CDR3 is built from 11 residues. Trimming removed 4 bases at V and 5 bases at J, with 4 bases between. From germline, CDR1 is KGHDR and CDR2 SFDVKD. Here the CDR3 DNA reads TGTGCCACCAGTGACGCGTATGGCTACACCTTC. Protein sequence: CATSDAYGYTF.

The J gene is TRBJ1-1, the V gene TRBV14; 8 nucleotides line up with TRBD1. After removal of 3 bases from V and 10 bases from J, the junction contained 4 bases not matched to a gene. Germline assignment: CDR1 SGHDN and CDR2 FVKESK. The length of the CDR3 is 12 residues. The DNA of the CDR3 is TGTGCCAGCAGCCATCCAGGGGGCCGAGCTTTCTTT. This translates into CASSHPGGRAFF.

The J gene is TRBJ2-5, the V gene TRBV28; perhaps TRBD1 as D (5 bases). CDR3 length: 14 amino acids. Germline CDR1 MDHEN, CDR2 SYDVKM. The V and J ends lost 3 bases and 2 bases respectively, with 10 bases between them. In nucleotides, the CDR3 is TGTGCCAGCAGTTTTAGACAGCTACAAGAGACCCAGTACTTC. It specifies CASSFRQLQETQYF.

The gene calls are TRBV28 and TRBJ1-5, with 12 bases that match TRBD1. The germline V gene has CDR1 MDHEN and CDR2 SYDVKM. The CDR3 runs 16 residues. J was trimmed by 9 bases and V by 3 bases; bases with no gene match: 9. This CDR3 is CASSFQGQGAGLPQHF. CDR3 DNA: TGTGCCAGCAGTTTCCAGGGACAGGGGGCGGGATTGCCCCAGCATTTT.

This clone was found once. This chain joins TRBV14 and TRBJ1-6, with TRBD1 matching over 8 bases. The CDR3 covers 18 residues. CDR1 and CDR2 from the germline V gene are SGHDN and FVKESK. The V segment lost 1 base and the J segment 1 base; nucleotides outside the gene matches: 6. CDR3 sequence reads: CASSQVGRGQSYNSPLHF. The CDR3 nucleotides are TGTGCCAGCAGCCAAGTGGGCAGGGGGCAGTCCTATAATTCACCCCTCCACTTT.

J is TRBJ2-7 and V is TRBV3-1 (or the pseudogene TRBV3-2); TRBD1 agrees at 10 bases. CDR1 is LGHDT, CDR2 YNNKEL, per germline (reference sequence). The CDR3 is made up of 13 amino acids. V trimming: 3 bases; J trimming: 4 bases; junction bases outside the gene matches: 0. The CDR3 loop is CASSQGQGYEQYF. In DNA, the CDR3 is TGTGCCAGCAGCCAGGGACAGGGGTACGAGCAGTACTTC.

This clone occurred once. The chain uses TRBV6-5 and TRBJ2-7; 14 bases map to TRBD2. The CDR3 is made up of 15 amino acids. The germline gives CDR1 MNHEY, CDR2 SVGAGI. The J segment lost 4 bases and the V segment lost 7 bases, leaving 6 bases of the junction unmatched. The CDR3 region has the DNA TGTGCCAGCACAGGGACTAGCGGGAGAATTTACGAGCAGTACTTC. The encoded protein is CASTGTSGRIYEQYF.

The V and J genes are TRBV18 and TRBJ1-3, with D tentatively TRBD1 (6 bases). Germline CDR1 is KGHSH and CDR2 is LQKENI. The CDR3 loop spans 15 amino acids. The V gene lost 3 bases and the J gene lost 0 bases, with 9 bases spanning the gap. CDR3 residues: CASSPDSFSGNTIYF. In DNA form, the CDR3 reads TGTGCCAGCTCACCGGACAGCTTCTCTGGAAACACCATATATTTT. The complete variable domain, with remaining parts taken from reference TRBV18 and TRBJ1-3, reads NAGVMQNPRHLVRRRGQEARLRCSPMKGHSHVYWYRQLPEEGLKFMVYLQKENIIDESGMPKERFSAEFPKEGPSILRIQQVVRGDSAAYFCASSPDSFSGNTIYFGEGSWLTVV.

This clone appeared a few times. The gene calls are TRBV3-1 (or the pseudogene TRBV3-2) and TRBJ1-6; the match to TRBD1 covers 7 bases. The V and J ends lost 3 bases and 6 bases, in that order; junction bases with no gene match: 8. Germline assignment: CDR1 LGHDT and CDR2 YNNKEL (reference sequence). The CDR3 contains 16 residues. This CDR3 is CASSHRQGLVNSPLHF. DNA for the CDR3: TGTGCCAGCAGCCACCGACAGGGTCTAGTTAATTCACCCCTCCACTTT.

The V call is TRBV24-1, the J call TRBJ2-2; 8 positions match TRBD2. CDR1 KGHDR and CDR2 SFDVKD come from the germline V gene. CDR3 length: 15 amino acids. V was clipped by 9 bases and J by 2 bases; unmatched bases: 7. CDR3 in amino acids: CATRPGGDNTGELFF. CDR3 nucleotides: TGTGCCACCCGTCCGGGGGGGGATAACACCGGGGAGCTGTTTTTT.

This clone was seen once. The chain employs TRBV24-1 and TRBJ1-5; 7 bases fit TRBD1. The trim removed 4 bases at V and 4 bases at J, leaving 12 bases unmatched. The CDR3 contains 17 residues. The germline CDR1 and CDR2 sequences are KGHDR and SFDVKD. The CDR3 region has the DNA TGTGCCACCAGTGACCCTAGACAGGGACCTGGGAATCAGCCCCAGCATTTT. Its protein is CATSDPRQGPGNQPQHF.

The V gene is TRBV5-1, the J gene TRBJ2-7, with 10 bases identical to TRBD1. CDR3 length: 14 amino acids. V trimming: 5 bases; J trimming: 4 bases; junction bases outside the gene matches: 6. Germline V CDR1 and CDR2: SGHRS, YFSETQ. CDR3 protein: CASSPGQGFYEQYF. For the CDR3, the DNA is TGCGCCAGCAGTCCGGGACAGGGGTTTTACGAGCAGTACTTC.

This clone was picked up one time. The V and J genes are TRBV7-8 and TRBJ2-1; TRBD1 agrees at 7 bases. Germline CDR1 and CDR2: SGHVS and FQNEAQ. The CDR3 runs to 15 residues. J gave up 4 bases and V 2 bases, and 5 bases lay outside the gene matches. CDR3 sequence: CASSLRTGSYNEQFF. CDR3 nucleotides: TGTGCCAGCAGCTTACGGACAGGATCGTACAATGAGCAGTTCTTC.